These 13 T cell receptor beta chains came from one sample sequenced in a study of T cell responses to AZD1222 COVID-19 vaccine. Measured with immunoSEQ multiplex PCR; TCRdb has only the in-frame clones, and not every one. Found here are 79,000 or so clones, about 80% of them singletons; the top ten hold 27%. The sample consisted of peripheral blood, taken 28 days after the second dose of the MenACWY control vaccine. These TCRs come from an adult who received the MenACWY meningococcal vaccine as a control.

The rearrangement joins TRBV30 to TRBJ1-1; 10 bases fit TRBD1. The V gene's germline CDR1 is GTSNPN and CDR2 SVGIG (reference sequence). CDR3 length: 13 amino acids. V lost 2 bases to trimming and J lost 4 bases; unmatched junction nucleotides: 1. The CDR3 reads CAWSRDRGTEAFF. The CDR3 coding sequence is TGTGCCTGGAGTCGGGACAGGGGCACTGAAGCTTTCTTT.

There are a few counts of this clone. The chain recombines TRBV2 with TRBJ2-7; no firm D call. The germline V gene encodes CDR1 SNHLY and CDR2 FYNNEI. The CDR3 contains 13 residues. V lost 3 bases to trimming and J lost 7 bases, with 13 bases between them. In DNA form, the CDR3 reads TGTGCCAGCAGTGAGGGGTGGTCTCAGGAGCAGTACTTC. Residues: CASSEGWSQEQYF. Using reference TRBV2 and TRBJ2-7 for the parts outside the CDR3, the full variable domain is EPEVTQTPSHQVTQMGQEVILRCVPISNHLYFYWYRQILGQKVEFLVSFYNNEISEKSEIFDDQFSVERPDGSNFTLKIRSTKLEDSAMYFCASSEGWSQEQYFGPGTRLTVT.

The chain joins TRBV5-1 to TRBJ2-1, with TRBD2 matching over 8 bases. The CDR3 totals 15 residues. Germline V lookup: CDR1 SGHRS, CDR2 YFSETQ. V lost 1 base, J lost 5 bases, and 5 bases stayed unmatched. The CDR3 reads CASSLTTSANNEQFF. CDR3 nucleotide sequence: TGCGCCAGCAGCTTGACGACTAGCGCTAACAATGAGCAGTTCTTC.

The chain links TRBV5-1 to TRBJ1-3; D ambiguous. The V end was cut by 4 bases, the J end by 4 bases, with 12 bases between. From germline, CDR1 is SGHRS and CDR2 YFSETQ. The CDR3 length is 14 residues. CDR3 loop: CASSEGSIGNTIYF. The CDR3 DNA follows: TGCGCCAGCAGCGAGGGATCGATAGGAAACACCATATATTTT. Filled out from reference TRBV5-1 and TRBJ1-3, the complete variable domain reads KAGVTQTPRYLIKTRGQQVTLSCSPISGHRSVSWYQQTPGQGLQFLFEYFSETQRNKGNFPGRFSGRQFSNSRSEMNVSTLELGDSALYLCASSEGSIGNTIYFGEGSWLTVV.

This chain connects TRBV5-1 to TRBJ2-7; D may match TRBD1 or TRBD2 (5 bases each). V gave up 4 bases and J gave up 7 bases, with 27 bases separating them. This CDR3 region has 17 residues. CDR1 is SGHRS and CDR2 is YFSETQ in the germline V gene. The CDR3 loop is CASSTSGTPELSEEQYF. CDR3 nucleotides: TGCGCCAGCAGCACATCCGGGACCCCGGAATTGAGTGAGGAGCAGTACTTC.

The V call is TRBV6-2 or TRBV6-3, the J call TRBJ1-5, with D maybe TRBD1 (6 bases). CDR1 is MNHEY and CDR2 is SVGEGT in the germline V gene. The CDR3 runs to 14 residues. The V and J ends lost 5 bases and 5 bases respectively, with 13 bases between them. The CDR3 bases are TGTGCCAGCAGTCCACACAGGGACCATCAGCCCCAGCATTTT. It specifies CASSPHRDHQPQHF.

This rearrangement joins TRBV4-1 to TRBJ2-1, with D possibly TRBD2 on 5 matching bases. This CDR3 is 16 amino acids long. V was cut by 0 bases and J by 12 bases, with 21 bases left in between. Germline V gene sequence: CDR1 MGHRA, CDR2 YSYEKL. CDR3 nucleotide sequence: TGCGCCAGCAGCCAAGATACTCAGCGGCCGATTTTAGTGCAGTTCTTC. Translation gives CASSQDTQRPILVQFF.

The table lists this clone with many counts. CDR3 bases: TGTGCCAGCAGCCTCTTGACAGGGAACTATGGCTACACCTTC. It codes for CASSLLTGNYGYTF. This chain joins TRBV7-9 and TRBJ1-2; 7 bases align to TRBD1. The V segment lost 5 bases and the J segment 2 bases; nucleotides outside the gene matches: 5. CDR1 and CDR2 (germline): SEHNR, FQNEAQ (reference sequence). The CDR3 consists of 14 residues. Combining the CDR3 with reference TRBV7-9 and TRBJ1-2 gives the whole variable domain DTGVSQNPRHKITKRGQNVTFRCDPISEHNRLYWYRQTLGQGPEFLTYFQNEAQLEKSRLLSDRFSAERPKGSFSTLEIQRTEQGDSAMYLCASSLLTGNYGYTFGSGTRLTVV.

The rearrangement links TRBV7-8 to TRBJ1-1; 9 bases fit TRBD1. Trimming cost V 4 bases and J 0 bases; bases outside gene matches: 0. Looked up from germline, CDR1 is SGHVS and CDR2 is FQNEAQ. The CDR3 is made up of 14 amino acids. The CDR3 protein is CASSWTGVNTEAFF. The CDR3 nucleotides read TGTGCCAGCAGCTGGACAGGGGTGAACACTGAAGCTTTCTTT. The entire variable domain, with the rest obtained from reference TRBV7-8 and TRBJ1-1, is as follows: GAGVSQSPRYKVAKRGQDVALRCDPISGHVSLFWYQQALGQGPEFLTYFQNEAQLDKSGLPSDRFFAERPEGSVSTLKIQRTQQEDSAVYLCASSWTGVNTEAFFGQGTRLTVV.

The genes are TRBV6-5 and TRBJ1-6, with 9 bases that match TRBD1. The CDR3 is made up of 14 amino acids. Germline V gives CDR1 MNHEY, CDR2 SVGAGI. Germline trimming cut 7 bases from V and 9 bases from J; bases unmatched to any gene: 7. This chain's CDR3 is CASKAGQGSSPLHF. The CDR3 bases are TGTGCCAGCAAAGCCGGACAGGGGAGTTCACCCCTCCACTTT.

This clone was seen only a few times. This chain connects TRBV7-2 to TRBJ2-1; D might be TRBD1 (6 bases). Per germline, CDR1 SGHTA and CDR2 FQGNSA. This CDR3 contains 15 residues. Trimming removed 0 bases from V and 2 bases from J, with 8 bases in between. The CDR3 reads CASSLAAGAYNEQFF. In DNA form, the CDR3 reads TGTGCCAGCAGCTTAGCGGCAGGGGCCTACAATGAGCAGTTCTTC. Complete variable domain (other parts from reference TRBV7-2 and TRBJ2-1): GAGVSQSPSNKVTEKGKDVELRCDPISGHTALYWYRQSLGQGLEFLIYFQGNSAPDKSGLPSDRFSAERTGGSVSTLTIQRTQQEDSAVYLCASSLAAGAYNEQFFGPGTRLTVL.

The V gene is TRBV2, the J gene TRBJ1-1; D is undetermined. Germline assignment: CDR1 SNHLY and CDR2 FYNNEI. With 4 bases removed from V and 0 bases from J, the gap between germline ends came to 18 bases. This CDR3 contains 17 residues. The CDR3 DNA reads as TGTGCCAGCAGTGGACCTTTAGAAAATTTCATGAACACTGAAGCTTTCTTT. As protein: CASSGPLENFMNTEAFF. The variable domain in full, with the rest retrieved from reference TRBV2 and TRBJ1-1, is EPEVTQTPSHQVTQMGQEVILRCVPISNHLYFYWYRQILGQKVEFLVSFYNNEISEKSEIFDDQFSVERPDGSNFTLKIRSTKLEDSAMYFCASSGPLENFMNTEAFFGQGTRLTVV.

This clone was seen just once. CDR3 protein: CASRRTGENTEAFF. In nucleotides, the CDR3 is TGCGCCAGCAGACGGACTGGAGAGAACACTGAAGCTTTCTTT. This chain connects TRBV5-1 to TRBJ1-1; no definite D call. Germline CDR1 and CDR2: SGHRS and YFSETQ. The CDR3 has 14 residues. The germline V and J ends were trimmed by 5 bases and 1 base, with 12 bases remaining between them.